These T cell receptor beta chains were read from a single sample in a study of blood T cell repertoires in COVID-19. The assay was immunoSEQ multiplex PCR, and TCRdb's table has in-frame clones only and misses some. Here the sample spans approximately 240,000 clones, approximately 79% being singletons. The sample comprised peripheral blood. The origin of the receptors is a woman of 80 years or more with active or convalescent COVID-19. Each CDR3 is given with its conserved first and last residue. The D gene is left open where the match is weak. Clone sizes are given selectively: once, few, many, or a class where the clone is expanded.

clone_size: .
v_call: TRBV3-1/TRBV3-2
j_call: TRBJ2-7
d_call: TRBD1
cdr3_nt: TGTGCCAGCAGCCAAGTATGGGACAGGGGGTACGAGCAGTACTTC
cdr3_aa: CASSQVWDRGYEQYF

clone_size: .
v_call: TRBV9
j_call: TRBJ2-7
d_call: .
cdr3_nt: TGTGCCAGCAGCGTAGGAGGGCTAGCCTACGAGCAGTACTTC
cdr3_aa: CASSVGGLAYEQYF

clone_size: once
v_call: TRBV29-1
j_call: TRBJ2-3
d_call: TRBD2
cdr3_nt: TGCAGCTACCTGGCGGGGAGGGGAAACCTGGATACGCAGTATTTT
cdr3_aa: CSYLAGRGNLDTQYF

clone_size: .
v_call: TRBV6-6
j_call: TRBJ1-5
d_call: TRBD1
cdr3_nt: TGTGCCAGCAGCCCCGGACAGGGGCATCAGCCCCAGCATTTT
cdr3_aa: CASSPGQGHQPQHF

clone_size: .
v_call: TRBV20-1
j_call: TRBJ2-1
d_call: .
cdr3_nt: TGCAGTGCTAGTGGGGCTAGCTATTACAATGAGCAGTTCTTC
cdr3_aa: CSASGASYYNEQFF

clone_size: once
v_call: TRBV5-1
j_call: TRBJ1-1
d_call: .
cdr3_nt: TGCGCCAGCAGCTTGGGCCCGGGATCAAACACTGAAGCTTTCTTT
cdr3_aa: CASSLGPGSNTEAFF

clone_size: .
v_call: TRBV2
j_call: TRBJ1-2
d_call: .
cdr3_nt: TGTGCCAGCAGTGACGCCGGGGGGATTGGAGGCTACACCTTC
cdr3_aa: CASSDAGGIGGYTF

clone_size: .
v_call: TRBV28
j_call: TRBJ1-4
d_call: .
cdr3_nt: TGTGCCAGCAGTCCGGGTGGGGGGAAGGGTAATGAAAAACTGTTTTTT
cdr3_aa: CASSPGGGKGNEKLFF

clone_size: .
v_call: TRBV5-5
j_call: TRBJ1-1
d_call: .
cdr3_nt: TGTGCCAGCAGCTTGTGGGGGGTTAGTGGGGCTGAAGCTTTCTTT
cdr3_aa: CASSLWGVSGAEAFF

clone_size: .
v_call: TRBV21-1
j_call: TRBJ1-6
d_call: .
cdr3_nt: TGTGCCAGCAGCAAAGCATCTCCTGAAACTATACACCATAATTCACCCCTCCACTTT
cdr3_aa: CASSKASPETIHHNSPLHF

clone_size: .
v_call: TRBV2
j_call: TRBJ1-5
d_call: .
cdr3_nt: TGTGCCAGCAGTGAAGGAGGACAGCCCCAGCATTTT
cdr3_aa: CASSEGGQPQHF

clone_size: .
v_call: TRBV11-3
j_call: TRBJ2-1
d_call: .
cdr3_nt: TGTGCCAGCAGCTTAGATCCTACCGGGAAGCAGTTCTTC
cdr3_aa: CASSLDPTGKQFF

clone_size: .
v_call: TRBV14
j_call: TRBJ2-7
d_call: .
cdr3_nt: TGTGCCAGCAGCCAAGATTTGGCCCGGGCCTACGAGCAGTACTTC
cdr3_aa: CASSQDLARAYEQYF

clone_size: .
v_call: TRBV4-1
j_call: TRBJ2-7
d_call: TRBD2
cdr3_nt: TGCGCCAGCAGCCAAGGACTAGCGTTCTCCTACGAGCAGTACTTC
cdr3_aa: CASSQGLAFSYEQYF

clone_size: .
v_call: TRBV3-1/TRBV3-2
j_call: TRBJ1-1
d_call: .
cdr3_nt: TGTGCCAGCAGCCAAGTGGGACAACTAACTGAAGCTTTCTTT
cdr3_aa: CASSQVGQLTEAFF

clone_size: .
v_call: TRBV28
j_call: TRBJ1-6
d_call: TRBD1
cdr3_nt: TGTGCCAGCAGTCCGGGACAGAATAATTCACCCCTCCACTTT
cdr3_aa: CASSPGQNNSPLHF

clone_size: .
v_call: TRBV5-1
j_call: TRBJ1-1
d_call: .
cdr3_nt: TGCGCCAGCAGCTTAACAGGGAACACTGAAGCTTTCTTT
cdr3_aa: CASSLTGNTEAFF

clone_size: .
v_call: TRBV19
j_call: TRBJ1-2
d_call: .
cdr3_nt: TGTGCCAGCTCGGCCGCCAACAGGCGGGATAACTATGGCTACACCTTC
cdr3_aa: CASSAANRRDNYGYTF

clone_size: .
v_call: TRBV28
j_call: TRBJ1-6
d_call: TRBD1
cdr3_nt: TGTGCCAGCAGTTTAATGGACAGGAGCTATAATTCACCCCTCCACTTT
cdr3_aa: CASSLMDRSYNSPLHF

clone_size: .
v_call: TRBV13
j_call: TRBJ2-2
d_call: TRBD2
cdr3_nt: TGTGCCAGTGTATTAGCGGGGGGGAACACCGGGGAGCTGTTTTTT
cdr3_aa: CASVLAGGNTGELFF

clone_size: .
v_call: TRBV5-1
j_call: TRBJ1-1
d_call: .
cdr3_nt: TGCGCCAGCAGCTTGAGTCCCGTTGAGGACACTGAAGCTTTCTTT
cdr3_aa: CASSLSPVEDTEAFF

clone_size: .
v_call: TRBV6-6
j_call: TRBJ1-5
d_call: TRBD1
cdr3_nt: TGTGCCAGCAGCCGATCCGGGACAGGGTATAGCAATCAGCCCCAGCATTTT
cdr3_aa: CASSRSGTGYSNQPQHF

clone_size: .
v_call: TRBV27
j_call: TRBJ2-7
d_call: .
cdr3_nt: TGTGCCAGCAAGGGAGAGGGAACCTACGAGCAGTACTTC
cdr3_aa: CASKGEGTYEQYF

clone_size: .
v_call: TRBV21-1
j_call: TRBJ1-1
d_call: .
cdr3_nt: TGTGCCAGCATCAACAGGGGAGCTTTCTTT
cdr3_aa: CASINRGAFF

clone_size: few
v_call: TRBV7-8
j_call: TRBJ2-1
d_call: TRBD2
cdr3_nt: TGTGCCAGCAGTCTAGGGACTAGCGGGAACAATGAGCAGTTCTTC
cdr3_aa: CASSLGTSGNNEQFF

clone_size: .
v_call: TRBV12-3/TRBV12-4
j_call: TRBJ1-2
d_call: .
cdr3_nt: TGTGCCAGCAGTGAGACAGGCAACTATGGCTACACCTTC
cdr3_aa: CASSETGNYGYTF

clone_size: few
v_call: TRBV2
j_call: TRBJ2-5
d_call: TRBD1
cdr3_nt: TGTGCCAGCAGAGGACAGGGGGTAAGGCAAGAGACCCAGTACTTC
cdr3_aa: CASRGQGVRQETQYF

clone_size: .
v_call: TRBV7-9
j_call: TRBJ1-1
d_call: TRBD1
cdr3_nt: TGTGCCAGCAGGACCCCGACAGGGAGCACTGAAGCTTTCTTT
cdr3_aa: CASRTPTGSTEAFF

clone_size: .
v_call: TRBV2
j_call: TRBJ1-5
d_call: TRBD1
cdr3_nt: TGTGCCAGCAGCTATTCAGGACAGGGAAATCAGCCCCAGCATTTT
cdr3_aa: CASSYSGQGNQPQHF

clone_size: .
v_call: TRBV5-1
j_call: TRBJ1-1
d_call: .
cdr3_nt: TGCGCCAGCAGCTCAGAACAGGGAAGCACTGAAGCTTTCTTT
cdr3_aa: CASSSEQGSTEAFF

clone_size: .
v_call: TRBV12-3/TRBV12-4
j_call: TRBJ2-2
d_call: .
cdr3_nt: TGTGCCAGCAGTTTAGCCGTGACCGGGGAGCTGTTTTTT
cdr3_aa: CASSLAVTGELFF

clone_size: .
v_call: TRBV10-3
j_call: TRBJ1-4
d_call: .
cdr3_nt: TGTGCCAGCTCCAACATTGCAACTAATGAAAAACTGTTTTTT
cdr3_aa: CASSNIATNEKLFF

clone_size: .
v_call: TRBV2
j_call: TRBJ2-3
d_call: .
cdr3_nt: TGTGCCAGCAATGGACTCCGTAGCACAGATACGCAGTATTTT
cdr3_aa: CASNGLRSTDTQYF

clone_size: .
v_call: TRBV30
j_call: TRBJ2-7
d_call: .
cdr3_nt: TGTGCCTGGAGTGTACAAGGGGGGGCGTTGCGCGAGCAGTACTTC
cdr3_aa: CAWSVQGGALREQYF

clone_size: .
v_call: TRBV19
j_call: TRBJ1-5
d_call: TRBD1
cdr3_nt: TGTGCCAGTAGTACGACAGGGGGCTTTGATCAGCCCCAGCATTTT
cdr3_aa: CASSTTGGFDQPQHF

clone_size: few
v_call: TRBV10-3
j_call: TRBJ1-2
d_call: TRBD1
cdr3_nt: TGTGCCTCAAACAACCGATCGGACAGGCCGAACTATGGCTACACCTTC
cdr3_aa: CASNNRSDRPNYGYTF

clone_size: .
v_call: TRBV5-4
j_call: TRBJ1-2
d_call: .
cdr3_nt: TGTGCCAGCAGCTCCAGGAGGGAAAGCCTCTATGGCTACACCTTC
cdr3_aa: CASSSRRESLYGYTF

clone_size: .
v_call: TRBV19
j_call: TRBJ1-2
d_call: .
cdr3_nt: TGTGCCAGTAGTATCTCTAACTATGGCTACACCTTC
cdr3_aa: CASSISNYGYTF

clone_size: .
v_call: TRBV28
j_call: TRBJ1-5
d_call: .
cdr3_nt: TGTGCCAGCAGTTCGCGACAGTCTTATAGCAATCAGCCCCAGCATTTT
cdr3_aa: CASSSRQSYSNQPQHF

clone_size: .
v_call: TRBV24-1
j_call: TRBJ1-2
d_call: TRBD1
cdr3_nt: TGTGCCACCAGTGATCCCCGGACAGGGCTCAACTATGGCTACACCTTC
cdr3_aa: CATSDPRTGLNYGYTF